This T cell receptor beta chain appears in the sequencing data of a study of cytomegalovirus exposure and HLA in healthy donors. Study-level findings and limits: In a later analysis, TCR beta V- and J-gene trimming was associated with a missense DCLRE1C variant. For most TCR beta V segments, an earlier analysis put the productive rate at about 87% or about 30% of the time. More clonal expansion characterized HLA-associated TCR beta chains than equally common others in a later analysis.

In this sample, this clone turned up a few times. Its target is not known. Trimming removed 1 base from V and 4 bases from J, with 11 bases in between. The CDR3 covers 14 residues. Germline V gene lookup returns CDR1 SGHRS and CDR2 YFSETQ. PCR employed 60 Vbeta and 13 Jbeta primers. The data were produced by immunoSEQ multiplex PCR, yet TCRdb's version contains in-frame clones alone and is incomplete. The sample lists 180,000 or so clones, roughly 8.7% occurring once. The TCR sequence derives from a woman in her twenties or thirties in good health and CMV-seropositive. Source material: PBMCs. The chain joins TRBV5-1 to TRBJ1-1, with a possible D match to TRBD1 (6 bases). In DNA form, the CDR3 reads TGCGCCAGCAGCTTGTCGGGGGGGCTCACTGAAGCTTTCTTT. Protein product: CASSLSGGLTEAFF.